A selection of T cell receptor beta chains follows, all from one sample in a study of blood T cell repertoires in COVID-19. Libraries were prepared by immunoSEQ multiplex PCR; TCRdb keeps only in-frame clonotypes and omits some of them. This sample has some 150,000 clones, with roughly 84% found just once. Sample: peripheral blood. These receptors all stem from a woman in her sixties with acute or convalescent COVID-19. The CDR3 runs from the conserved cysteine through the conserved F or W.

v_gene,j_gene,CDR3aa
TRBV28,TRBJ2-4,CASSFGRGLAKNIQYF
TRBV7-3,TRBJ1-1,CASSLTGGTEAFF
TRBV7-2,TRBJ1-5,CASSFGTGMNQPQHF
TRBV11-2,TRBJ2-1,CATNPEGANNEQFF
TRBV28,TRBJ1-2,CASSAGSRDYGYTF
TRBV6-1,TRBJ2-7,CASSEHRTRASYEQYF
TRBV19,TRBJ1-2,CASSPHRDLYGYTF
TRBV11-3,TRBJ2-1,CASSVRALRGSSYNEQFF
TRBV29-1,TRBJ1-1,CSVVRTGEAFF
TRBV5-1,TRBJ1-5,CASSADGINQPQHF
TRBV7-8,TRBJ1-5,CASSRGQGAGQPQHF
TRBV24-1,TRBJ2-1,CATRKTGDNEQFF
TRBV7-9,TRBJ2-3,CASSAQGWDTQYF
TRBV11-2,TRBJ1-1,CASSSGQGYTEAFF
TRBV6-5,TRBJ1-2,CASSYTGTFGYTF
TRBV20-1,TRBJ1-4,CSASGRPAPSGKLFF
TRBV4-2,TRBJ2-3,CASSQVEIGTDTQYF
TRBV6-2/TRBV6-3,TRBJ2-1,CASSRDRVLNEQFF
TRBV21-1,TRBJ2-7,CASSPQDQGKVEEQYF
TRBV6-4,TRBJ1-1,CASSDSAGGTEAFF
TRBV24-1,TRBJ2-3,CATSDRRGGRGDTQYF
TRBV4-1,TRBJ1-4,CASSLGQGIEKLFF
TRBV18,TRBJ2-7,CASSPQGQGVGYEQYF
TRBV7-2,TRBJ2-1,CASSLGAGLSNEQFF
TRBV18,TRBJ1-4,CASSLNRETNEKLFF
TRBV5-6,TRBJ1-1,CASSYRDRVHTEAFF
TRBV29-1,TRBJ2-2,CSPDGGTTGELFF
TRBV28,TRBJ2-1,CASSRRGNGENEQFF
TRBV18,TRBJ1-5,CASSLQGVGQPQHF
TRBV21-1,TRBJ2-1,CASSKLDSGQSGINNEQFF
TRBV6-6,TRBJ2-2,CASSGTGRDTGELFF
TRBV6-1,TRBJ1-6,CASSETGGFSNSPLHF
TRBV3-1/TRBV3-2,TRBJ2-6,CASSPGVSGANVLTF
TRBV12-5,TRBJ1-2,CASGSWDRRRDGYTF
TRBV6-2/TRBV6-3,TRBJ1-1,CASSYETGGADTEAFF
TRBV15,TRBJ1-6,CATSRDRVGGNSPLHF
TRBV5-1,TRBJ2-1,CASSQPGSIQGEQFF
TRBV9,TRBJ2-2,CASSVAHASTGELFF